This T cell receptor beta chain was recorded in a study of hypomethylating agent response in myelodysplastic syndrome. Study context: Either azacitidine (about 75% of the 11) or decitabine (3 of 11) was given. Most often mutated was TET2, found in about 45% of the 11 patients. Response meant complete response or hematologic improvement; all other patients were non-responders. Broader study findings: After treatment, novel clonotypes emerged more in responders, contracted ones more in non-responders.

TCRdb's copy holds only in-frame clones and misses some; the assay was immunoSEQ multiplex PCR. Counted here are 6,500 or so clones, approximately 86% occurring once; the ten biggest clones make up under 20%. Looked up from germline, CDR1 is SGDLS and CDR2 is YYNGEE. This CDR3 is built from 15 residues. The V end lost 4 bases, the J end lost 4 bases, and 17 bases lay between the germline ends. Comments on this clone: What it recognizes is unknown.

This receptor was taken from a human donor with myelodysplastic syndrome. The chain combines TRBV9 with TRBJ1-2, with D perhaps TRBD1 (6 bases). Sequencing was performed on bone marrow, taken before or after starting hypomethylating agent treatment for myelodysplastic syndrome (not recorded which). CDR3 sequence: CASSPQSGASYGYTF. The CDR3 nucleotides are TGTGCCAGCAGCCCGCAATCGGGGGCCTCCTATGGCTACACCTTC.